The 15 T cell receptor beta chains in this list originate from one sample, sequenced in a study of shared clonotypes between healthy human individuals. The data were produced by immunoSEQ multiplex PCR, yet TCRdb's version contains in-frame clones alone and is incomplete. The table has millions of clones, over 85% seen once. Sequencing input: naive CD4+ T cells sorted from blood. Specified subset: CD45RA+ positively selected. These TCRs come from a man between 18 and 35 years old in good health.

As concerns this clone: Within the sample, other DNA sequences also encode this same CDR3. This chain links TRBV6-5 with TRBJ2-5, with 11 positions matching TRBD2. V shed 0 bases, J shed 2 bases, and the junction held 2 bases outside the gene matches. CDR3 length equals 16 residues. Germline V gene data show CDR1 as MNHEY and CDR2 as SVGAGI. CDR3 bases: TGTGCCAGCAGTTACTCTGCTAGCGGGGGGCAAGAGACCCAGTACTTC. Its protein is CASSYSASGGQETQYF.

This sequence joins TRBV4-1 and TRBJ1-2; no definite D call. Trimming cost V 0 bases and J 2 bases, with 4 bases left between them. Per germline, CDR1 MGHRA and CDR2 YSYEKL. The CDR3 sequence is 13 residues long. DNA of the CDR3: TGCGCCAGCAGCCAAGAAATAAACTATGGCTACACCTTC. Translated, it gives CASSQEINYGYTF.

The genes are TRBV30 and TRBJ1-5; no firm D call. The CDR3 length is 15 residues. The V gene's germline CDR1 is GTSNPN and CDR2 SVGIG (reference sequence). V was clipped by 0 bases and J by 6 bases, with 15 bases between them. In nucleotides, the CDR3 is TGTGCCTGGAGTGTACGGCGAGGGATGGGTCAGCCCCAGCATTTT. It specifies CAWSVRRGMGQPQHF.

This rearrangement joins TRBV10-3 to TRBJ2-1; 9 nucleotides line up with TRBD2. J gave up 6 bases and V 4 bases, and 10 bases lay outside the gene matches. The CDR3 contains 16 residues. From germline, CDR1 is ENHRY and CDR2 SYGVKD. The CDR3 loop is CAISAQAGGNGNEQFF. The CDR3 nucleotides read TGTGCCATCAGTGCACAAGCGGGGGGTAATGGCAATGAGCAGTTCTTC.

This chain links TRBV5-1 with TRBJ2-1; D might be TRBD2 (5 bases). CDR1 SGHRS and CDR2 YFSETQ come from the germline V gene. Trimming cost V 5 bases and J 1 base, with 10 bases left between them. This CDR3 has 14 residues. This chain's CDR3 is CASREEASYNEQFF. CDR3 DNA: TGCGCCAGCAGGGAGGAAGCGTCCTACAATGAGCAGTTCTTC.

The rearrangement joins TRBV2 to TRBJ2-5; 8 bases map to TRBD2. Germline trimming cut 7 bases from V and 1 base from J; bases unmatched to any gene: 8. The CDR3 runs to 15 residues. CDR1 SNHLY and CDR2 FYNNEI come from the germline V gene. The CDR3 protein is CASTREGLGQETQYF. CDR3 DNA sequence: TGTGCCAGCACTCGAGAGGGACTAGGCCAAGAGACCCAGTACTTC. Variable domain in full (rest from reference TRBV2 and TRBJ2-5): EPEVTQTPSHQVTQMGQEVILRCVPISNHLYFYWYRQILGQKVEFLVSFYNNEISEKSEIFDDQFSVERPDGSNFTLKIRSTKLEDSAMYFCASTREGLGQETQYFGPGTRLLVL.

The V and J genes are TRBV19 and TRBJ1-6, with D maybe TRBD1 (5 bases). The germline V gene encodes CDR1 LNHDA and CDR2 SQIVND (reference sequence). The CDR3 extends over 13 amino acids. V was cut by 6 bases and J by 10 bases, with 13 bases left in between. The CDR3 DNA reads as TGTGCCAGTAGGTGGGGGGAGCGGTCACCCCTCCACTTT. Translated, it gives CASRWGERSPLHF.

The chain uses TRBV4-1 and TRBJ1-2; a weak D match, TRBD1 (5 bases). With 4 bases removed from V and 0 bases from J, the gap between germline ends came to 12 bases. Germline CDR1 and CDR2: MGHRA and YSYEKL. This CDR3 has 15 residues. CDR3 loop: CASSPSSGSNYGYTF. The CDR3 DNA follows: TGCGCCAGCAGCCCGAGCTCAGGGTCTAACTATGGCTACACCTTC.

The V call is TRBV10-3, the J call TRBJ2-2, with 10 bases matching TRBD1. The CDR3 covers 14 residues. Trimming cost V 10 bases and J 5 bases; bases outside gene matches: 7. Germline V CDR1 and CDR2: ENHRY, SYGVKD. The CDR3 spells CATGWGQGTGELFF. CDR3 DNA: TGTGCCACCGGGTGGGGACAGGGGACCGGGGAGCTGTTTTTT.

This clone was counted once. This chain links TRBV6-1 with TRBJ2-2; TRBD1 matches 10 bases. Germline V gene data show CDR1 as MNHNS and CDR2 as SASEGT. The J segment lost 4 bases and the V segment lost 3 bases, leaving 2 bases of the junction unmatched. The CDR3 length is 15 residues. In DNA, the CDR3 is TGTGCCAGCAGTGAGAGGACAGGGGGCACCGGGGAGCTGTTTTTT. Residues: CASSERTGGTGELFF.

This clone came up once. The chain's CDR3 is CASSVGGTGGTNQPQHF. In DNA form, the CDR3 reads TGTGCCAGCAGTGTGGGTGGGACAGGGGGAACCAATCAGCCCCAGCATTTT. V is TRBV5-6 and J is TRBJ1-5, with 11 bases matching TRBD1. J was trimmed by 3 bases and V by 5 bases; bases with no gene match: 10. The germline CDR1 and CDR2 sequences are SGHDT and YYEEEE. This CDR3 is built from 17 residues.

The chain links TRBV6-1 to TRBJ2-7, with TRBD2 as a possible D gene (6 bases). Germline CDR1 reads MNHNS; CDR2 reads SASEGT. The V end was cut by 4 bases, the J end by 7 bases, with 11 bases between. The CDR3 loop spans 12 amino acids. The CDR3 sequence: CASSAGVGEQYF. The CDR3 DNA reads as TGTGCCAGCAGTGCGGGGGTCGGGGAGCAGTACTTC.

Note on this clone: Other nucleotide sequences in the sample specify the same CDR3. The CDR3 nucleotides read TGCGCCAGCAGCTCAGGACAGGGGGCGGACACTGAAGCTTTCTTT. This encodes CASSSGQGADTEAFF. The gene calls are TRBV5-1 and TRBJ1-1, with 11 bases lining up with TRBD1. Germline lookup yields CDR1 SGHRS and CDR2 YFSETQ. The CDR3 contains 15 residues. The V gene end was trimmed by 3 bases and the J gene end by 3 bases; junction bases not matched to a gene: 4. Full variable domain (rest looked up from reference TRBV5-1 and TRBJ1-1): KAGVTQTPRYLIKTRGQQVTLSCSPISGHRSVSWYQQTPGQGLQFLFEYFSETQRNKGNFPGRFSGRQFSNSRSEMNVSTLELGDSALYLCASSSGQGADTEAFFGQGTRLTVV.

This sequence joins TRBV28 and TRBJ2-3; 11 nucleotides match TRBD2. The CDR3 extends over 15 amino acids. After removal of 5 bases from V and 11 bases from J, the junction contained 12 bases not matched to a gene. Germline CDR1 reads MDHEN; CDR2 reads SYDVKM. The CDR3 region is CASSTSGGRAFGQYF. CDR3 nucleotide sequence: TGTGCCAGCAGTACTAGCGGGGGAAGGGCATTCGGGCAGTATTTT.

A note on this clone: This specimen includes other DNA sequences encoding the same CDR3. The rearrangement joins TRBV18 to TRBJ2-7; a possible D gene is TRBD1 (6 bases). The germline V and J ends were trimmed by 3 bases and 2 bases, with 8 bases remaining between them. The germline gives CDR1 KGHSH, CDR2 LQKENI. The CDR3 is 13 amino acids. This CDR3 is CASSPDSAYEQYF. The CDR3 DNA follows: TGTGCCAGCTCACCGGACAGCGCCTACGAGCAGTACTTC.